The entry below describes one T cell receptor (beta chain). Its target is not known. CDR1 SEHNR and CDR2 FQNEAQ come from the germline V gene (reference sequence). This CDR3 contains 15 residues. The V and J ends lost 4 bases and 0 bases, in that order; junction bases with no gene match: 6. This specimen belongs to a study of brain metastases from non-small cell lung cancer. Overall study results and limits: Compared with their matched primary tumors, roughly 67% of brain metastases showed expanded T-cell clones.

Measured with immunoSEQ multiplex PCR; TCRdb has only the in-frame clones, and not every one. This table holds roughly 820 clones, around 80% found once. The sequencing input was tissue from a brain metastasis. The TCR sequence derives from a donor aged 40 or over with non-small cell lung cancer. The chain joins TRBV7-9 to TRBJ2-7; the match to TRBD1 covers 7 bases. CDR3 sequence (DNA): TGTGCCAGCAGCTCTCCGGGACAGTACTCCTACGAGCAGTACTTC. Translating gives CASSSPGQYSYEQYF.